A single sample gave rise to the 3 T cell receptor beta chains below, sequenced in a study of radiotherapy plus CTLA-4 blockade in lung cancer. Data came from immunoSEQ multiplex PCR; TCRdb stores just in-frame clones and leaves some out. The sample records tens of thousands of clones, over 65% being singletons. Source: peripheral blood, taken from a patient treated with radiotherapy plus ipilimumab. The receptor set was obtained from a human donor with non-small cell lung cancer who had a partial response to radiotherapy plus ipilimumab.

This clone was seen a single time. The rearrangement joins TRBV9 to TRBJ2-5; weak D call: TRBD2 (5 bases). This CDR3 has 12 residues. Deletions cut 7 bases from V and 5 bases from J, with 12 bases between. Germline V lookup: CDR1 SGDLS, CDR2 YYNGEE. This CDR3 reads CASSPTGETQYF. As DNA, the CDR3 is TGTGCCAGCTCCCCAACGGGGGAGACCCAGTACTTC.

A single count supports this clone. The J gene is TRBJ2-2, the V gene TRBV27; 10 positions match TRBD2. The CDR3 runs 15 residues. V lost 3 bases and J lost 6; bases outside the gene matches: 4. Germline-derived CDR1 and CDR2 are MNHEY and SMNVEV (reference sequence). The CDR3 loop is CASSFQRGGPGELFF. DNA of the CDR3: TGTGCCAGCAGTTTCCAGCGGGGGGGGCCCGGGGAGCTGTTTTTT.

The V call is TRBV7-2, the J call TRBJ2-7, with TRBD2 identical over 9 bases. Germline trimming cut 4 bases from V and 5 bases from J; bases unmatched to any gene: 9. CDR1 SGHTA and CDR2 FQGNSA come from the germline V gene. This CDR3 spans 15 amino acids. The CDR3 loop reads CASSSSSGVLNEQYF. CDR3 nucleotide sequence: TGTGCCAGCAGCTCCTCTAGCGGGGTGCTAAACGAGCAGTACTTC.